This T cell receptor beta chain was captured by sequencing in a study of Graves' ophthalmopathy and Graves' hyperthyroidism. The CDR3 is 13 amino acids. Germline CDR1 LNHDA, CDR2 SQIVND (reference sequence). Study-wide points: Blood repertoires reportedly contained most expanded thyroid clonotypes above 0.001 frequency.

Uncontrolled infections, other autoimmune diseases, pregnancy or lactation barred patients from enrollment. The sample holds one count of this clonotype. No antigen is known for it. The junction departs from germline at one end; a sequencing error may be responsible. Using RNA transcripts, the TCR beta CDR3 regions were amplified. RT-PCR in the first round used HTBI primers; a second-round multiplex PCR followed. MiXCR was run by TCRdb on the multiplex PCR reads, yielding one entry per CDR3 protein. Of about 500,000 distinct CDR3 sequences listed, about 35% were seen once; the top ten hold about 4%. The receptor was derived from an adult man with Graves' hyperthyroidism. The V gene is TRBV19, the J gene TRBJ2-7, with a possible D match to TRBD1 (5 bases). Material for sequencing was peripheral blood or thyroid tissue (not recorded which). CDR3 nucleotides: TGCGCCAGTAGTACAGGACACTCCTGCGAGCAGTACTTC. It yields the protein CASSTGHSCEQYF. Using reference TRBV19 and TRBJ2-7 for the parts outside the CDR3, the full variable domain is DGGITQSPKYLFRKEGQNVTLSCEQNLNHDAMYWYRQDPGQGLRLIYYSQIVNDFQKGDIAEGYSVSREKKESFPLTVTSAQKNPTAFYLCASSTGHSCEQYFGPGTRLTVT.